Described below is a single TCR beta chain sequence and its context. Between the trimmed V and J ends, which lost 5 bases and 3 bases, there was a span of 10 bases. The germline V gene encodes CDR1 SGHVS and CDR2 FQNEAQ. This CDR3 spans 14 amino acids. The sample comes from a study of T cell clones after liver transplantation. About the research overall: Immunosuppression withdrawal was tried within 2 years after liver transplantation in this trial. As an antigen-independent comparator, third-party-reactive TCRbeta sequences came from pre-transplant mixed lymphocyte reactions. Without induction therapy, subjects received standard immunosuppression until 12-24 months post-transplant. Tolerant meant at least one year fully off immunosuppression without liver enzymes above twice normal.

Sequencing used immunoSEQ multiplex PCR; TCRdb keeps in-frame clones, though not all of them. The sample has about 75,000 clones; 90% are singletons. The sequenced sample was CD4+ T cells from blood, obtained before liver transplant. The V gene is TRBV7-8, the J gene TRBJ2-2; weak D call: TRBD1 (6 bases). The clonotype originates from a human donor who received a liver transplant. CDR3 residues: CASSRNRDTGELFF. CDR3 in DNA: TGTGCCAGCAGCCGAAACAGGGACACCGGGGAGCTGTTTTTT.